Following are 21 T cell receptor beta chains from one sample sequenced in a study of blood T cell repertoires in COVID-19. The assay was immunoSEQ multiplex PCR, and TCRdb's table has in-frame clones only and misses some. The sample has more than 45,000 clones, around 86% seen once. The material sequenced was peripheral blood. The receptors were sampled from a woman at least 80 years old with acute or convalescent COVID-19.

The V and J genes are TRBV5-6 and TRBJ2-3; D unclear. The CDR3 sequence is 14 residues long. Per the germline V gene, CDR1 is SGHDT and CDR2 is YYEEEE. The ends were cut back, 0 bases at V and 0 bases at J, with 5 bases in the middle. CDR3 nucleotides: TGTGCCAGCAGCTTGGACTGGAGCACAGATACGCAGTATTTT. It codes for CASSLDWSTDTQYF.

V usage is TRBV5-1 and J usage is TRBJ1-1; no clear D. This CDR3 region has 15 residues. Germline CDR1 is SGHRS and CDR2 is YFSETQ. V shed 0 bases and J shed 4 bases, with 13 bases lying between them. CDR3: CASSLGRGGGTEAFF. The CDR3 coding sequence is TGCGCCAGCAGCTTGGGTCGGGGTGGCGGCACTGAAGCTTTCTTT.

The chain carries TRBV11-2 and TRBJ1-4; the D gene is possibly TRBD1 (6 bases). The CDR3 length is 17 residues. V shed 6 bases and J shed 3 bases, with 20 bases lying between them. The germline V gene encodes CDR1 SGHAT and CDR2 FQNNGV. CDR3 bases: TGTGCCAGCAGGAGGGGGATGGACCTCCGGGCTAATGAAAAACTGTTTTTT. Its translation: CASRRGMDLRANEKLFF.

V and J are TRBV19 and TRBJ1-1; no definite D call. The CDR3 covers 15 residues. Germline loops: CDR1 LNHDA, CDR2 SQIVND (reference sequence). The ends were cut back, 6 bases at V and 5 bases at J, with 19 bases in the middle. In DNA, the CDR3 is TGTGCCAGTAGCCTGAGGGCACCCTCGGGTACTGAAGCTTTCTTT. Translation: CASSLRAPSGTEAFF.

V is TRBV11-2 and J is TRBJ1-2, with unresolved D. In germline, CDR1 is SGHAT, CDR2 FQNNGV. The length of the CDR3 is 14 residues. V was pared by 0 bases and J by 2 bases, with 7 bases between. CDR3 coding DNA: TGTGCCAGCAGCTTAGATATACGGAACTATGGCTACACCTTC. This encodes CASSLDIRNYGYTF. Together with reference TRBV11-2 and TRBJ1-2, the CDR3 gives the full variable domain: EAGVAQSPRYKIIEKRQSVAFWCNPISGHATLYWYQQILGQGPKLLIQFQNNGVVDDSQLPKDRFSAERLKGVDSTLKIQPAKLEDSAVYLCASSLDIRNYGYTFGSGTRLTVV.

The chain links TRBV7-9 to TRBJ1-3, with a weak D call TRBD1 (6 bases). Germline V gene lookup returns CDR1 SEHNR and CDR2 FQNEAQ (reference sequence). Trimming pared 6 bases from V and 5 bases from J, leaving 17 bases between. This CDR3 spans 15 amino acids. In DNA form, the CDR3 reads TGTGCCAGCAGTGCGACCAGGGGAGATCGAAACACCATATATTTT. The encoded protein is CASSATRGDRNTIYF.

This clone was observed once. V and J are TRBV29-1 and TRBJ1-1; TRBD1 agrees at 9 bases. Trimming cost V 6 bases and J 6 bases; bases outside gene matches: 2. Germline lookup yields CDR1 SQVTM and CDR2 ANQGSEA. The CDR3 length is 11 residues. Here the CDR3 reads CSVDRGSEAFF. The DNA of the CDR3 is TGCAGCGTGGACAGGGGATCTGAAGCTTTCTTT.

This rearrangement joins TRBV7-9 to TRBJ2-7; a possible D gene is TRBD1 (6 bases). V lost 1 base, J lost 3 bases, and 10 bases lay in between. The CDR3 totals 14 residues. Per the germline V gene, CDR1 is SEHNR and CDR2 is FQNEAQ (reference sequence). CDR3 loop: CASSLGDTYYEQYF. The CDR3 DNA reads TGTGCCAGCAGCTTAGGGGACACCTACTACGAGCAGTACTTC.

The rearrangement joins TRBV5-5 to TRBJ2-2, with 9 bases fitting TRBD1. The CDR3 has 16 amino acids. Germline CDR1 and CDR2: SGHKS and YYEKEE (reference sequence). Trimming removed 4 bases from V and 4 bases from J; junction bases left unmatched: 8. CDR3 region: CASSATGGAGTGELFF. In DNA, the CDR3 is TGTGCCAGCAGCGCTACAGGGGGCGCGGGCACCGGGGAGCTGTTTTTT.

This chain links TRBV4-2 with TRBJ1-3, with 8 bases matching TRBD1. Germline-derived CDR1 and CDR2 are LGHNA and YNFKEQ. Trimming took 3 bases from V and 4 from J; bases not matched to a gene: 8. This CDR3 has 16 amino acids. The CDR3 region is CASSQTQGAEGNTIYF. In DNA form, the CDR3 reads TGTGCCAGCAGCCAGACCCAGGGGGCGGAAGGAAACACCATATATTTT.

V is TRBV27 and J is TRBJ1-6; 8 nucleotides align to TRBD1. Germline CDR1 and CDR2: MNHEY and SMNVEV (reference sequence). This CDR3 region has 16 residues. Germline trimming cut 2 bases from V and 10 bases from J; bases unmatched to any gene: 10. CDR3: CASSLGQGGSRSPLHF. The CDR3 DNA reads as TGTGCCAGCAGTTTAGGACAGGGAGGGTCCCGGTCACCCCTCCACTTT.

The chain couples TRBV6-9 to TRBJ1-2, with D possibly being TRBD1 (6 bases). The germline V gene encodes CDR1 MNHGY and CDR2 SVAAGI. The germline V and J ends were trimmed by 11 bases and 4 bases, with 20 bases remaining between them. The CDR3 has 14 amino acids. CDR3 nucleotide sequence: TGTGCCCGTCAGTTAGGGGGAGTCGGCTATGGCTACACCTTC. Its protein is CARQLGGVGYGYTF.

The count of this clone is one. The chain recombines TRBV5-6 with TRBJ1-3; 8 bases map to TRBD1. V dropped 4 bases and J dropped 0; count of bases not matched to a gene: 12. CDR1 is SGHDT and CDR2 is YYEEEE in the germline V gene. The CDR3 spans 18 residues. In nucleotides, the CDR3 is TGTGCCAGCAGCCGGGCCAGGGACAGGACCATCTCTGGAAACACCATATATTTT. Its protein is CASSRARDRTISGNTIYF. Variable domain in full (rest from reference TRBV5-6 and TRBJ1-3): DAGVTQSPTHLIKTRGQQVTLRCSPKSGHDTVSWYQQALGQGPQFIFQYYEEEERQRGNFPDRFSGHQFPNYSSELNVNALLLGDSALYLCASSRARDRTISGNTIYFGEGSWLTVV.

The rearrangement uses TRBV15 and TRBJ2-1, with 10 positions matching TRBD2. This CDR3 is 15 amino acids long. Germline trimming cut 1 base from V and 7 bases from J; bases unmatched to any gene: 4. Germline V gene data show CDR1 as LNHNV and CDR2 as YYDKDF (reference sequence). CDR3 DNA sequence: TGTGCCACCAGCAGAGGAGGACTAGCGGCAAATGAGCAGTTCTTC. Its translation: CATSRGGLAANEQFF.

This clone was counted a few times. CDR3 region: CASSQDTSGGADEQYF. CDR3 sequence (DNA): TGTGCCAGCAGCCAAGATACTAGCGGGGGGGCCGATGAGCAGTACTTC. This chain links TRBV3-1 (or the pseudogene TRBV3-2) with TRBJ2-7; 13 nucleotides align to TRBD2. Losses at the gene ends were 0 bases for V and 7 bases for J; bases not matched to a gene: 6. The CDR3 runs 16 residues. The V gene's germline CDR1 is LGHDT and CDR2 YNNKEL (reference sequence).

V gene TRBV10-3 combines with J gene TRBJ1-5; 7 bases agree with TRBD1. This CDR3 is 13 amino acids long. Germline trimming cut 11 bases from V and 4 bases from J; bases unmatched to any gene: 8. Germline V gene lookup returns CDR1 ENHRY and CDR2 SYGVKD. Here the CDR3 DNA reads TGTGCCTCGGCTACACAGGGGAATCAGCCCCAGCATTTT. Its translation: CASATQGNQPQHF.

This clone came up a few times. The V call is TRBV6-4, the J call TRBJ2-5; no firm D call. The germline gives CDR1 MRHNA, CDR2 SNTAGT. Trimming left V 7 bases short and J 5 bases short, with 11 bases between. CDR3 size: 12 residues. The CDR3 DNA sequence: TGTGCCAGCACTGGTGGGCCGGAGACCCAGTACTTC. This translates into CASTGGPETQYF.

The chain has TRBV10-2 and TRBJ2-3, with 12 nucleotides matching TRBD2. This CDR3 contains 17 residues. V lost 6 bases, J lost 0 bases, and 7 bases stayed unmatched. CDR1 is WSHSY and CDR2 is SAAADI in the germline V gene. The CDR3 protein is CASSHSGTSGSTDTQYF. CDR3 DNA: TGCGCCAGCAGCCACTCCGGGACTAGCGGGAGCACAGATACGCAGTATTTT.

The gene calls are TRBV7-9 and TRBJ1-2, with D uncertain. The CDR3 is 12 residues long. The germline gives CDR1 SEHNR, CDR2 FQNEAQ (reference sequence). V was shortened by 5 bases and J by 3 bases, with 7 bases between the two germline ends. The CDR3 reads CASSRGDYGYTF. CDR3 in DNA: TGTGCCAGCAGCCGCGGGGACTATGGCTACACCTTC.

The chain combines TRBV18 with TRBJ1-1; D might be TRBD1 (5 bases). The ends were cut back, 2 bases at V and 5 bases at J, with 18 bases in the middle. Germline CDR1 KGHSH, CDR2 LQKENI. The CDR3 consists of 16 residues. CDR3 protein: CASSPAGLAQGTEAFF. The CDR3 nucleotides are TGTGCCAGCTCACCAGCAGGGTTGGCTCAAGGAACTGAAGCTTTCTTT.

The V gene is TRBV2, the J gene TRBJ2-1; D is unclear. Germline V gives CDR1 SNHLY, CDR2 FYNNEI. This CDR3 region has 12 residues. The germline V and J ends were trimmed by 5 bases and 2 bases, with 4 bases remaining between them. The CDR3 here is CASSPTYNEQFF. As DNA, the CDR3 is TGTGCCAGCAGTCCTACCTACAATGAGCAGTTCTTC.